The TCR beta chain under discussion was sequenced for a study of beta chain features in type 1 diabetes. Study outcomes and limitations: Because the template was cDNA, high-expressing cells might be over-represented. Researchers could not determine here whether HLA type influences TCRB rearrangement. TCRB CDR3s from Type 1 diabetes patients were moderately but significantly shorter in all four CD4+ subsets.

This clone was seen a few times. Its antigen is as yet unknown. The investigators reverse transcribed all of the isolated RNA, so they sequenced expressed TCRB transcripts. The repertoire was sequenced with immunoSEQ multiplex PCR; TCRdb's copy has only in-frame clones and lacks some. The data hold hundreds of thousands of clones, with roughly 16% observed a single time. Germline CDR1 and CDR2: GTSNPN and SVGIG (reference sequence). The CDR3 consists of 17 residues. V lost 0 bases to trimming and J lost 2 bases, with 17 bases between them. CD45RO/CCR7/CD25/CD127/CD95/CD27 separated CD4+ naive, central memory, regulatory and stem cell-like memory cells by sorting.

The chain has TRBV30 and TRBJ2-1; D tentatively reads TRBD1 or TRBD2 (5 bases each). Material for sequencing was naive CD4+ T cells from blood. The sequence was obtained from a man between 18 and 35 years old in good health. CDR3: CAWSVQLGRKTYNEQFF. CDR3 DNA sequence: TGTGCCTGGAGTGTACAGTTGGGACGCAAAACCTACAATGAGCAGTTCTTC.